Below, 32 T cell receptor beta chains from the same sample are listed, as sequenced in a study of identical twins. TCRdb used MiXCR to reprocess the 5' RACE reads, holding one entry per CDR3 protein. Counted here are approximately 590,000 distinct CDR3 sequences, 7.5% to 10% occurring once; the ten biggest clones make up around 3%. These data were also filed under a second study, of yellow fever vaccine responses in identical twins.

The sequenced sample consisted of PBMCs. The receptors derive from a woman younger than 35 in good health.

This clonotype was detected ten times or more. DNA of the CDR3: TGTGCCAGCAGCTTAAAGTCTCGGGACACCGGGGAGCTGTTTTTT. Protein: CASSLKSRDTGELFF. V usage is TRBV7-9 and J usage is TRBJ2-2; D call uncertain. The germline gives CDR1 SEHNR, CDR2 FQNEAQ (reference sequence). The CDR3 has 15 amino acids. The V end was cut by 2 bases, the J end by 3 bases, with 10 bases between.

The rearrangement links TRBV20-1 to TRBJ2-7; a weak D match, TRBD1 (6 bases). CDR1 DFQATT and CDR2 SNEGSKA come from the germline V gene (reference sequence). The CDR3 is 13 amino acids. V was shortened by 0 bases and J by 6 bases, with 12 bases between the two germline ends. Here the CDR3 DNA reads TGCAGTGCTAGAGAAGGGGGTCCGATCGAGCAGTACTTC. Amino acids: CSAREGGPIEQYF.

Only a few counts were recorded for this clonotype. The gene calls are TRBV10-3 and TRBJ2-5, with 8 bases matching TRBD1. This CDR3 is built from 15 residues. J lost 6 bases, V lost 3 bases, and 9 bases had no gene match. CDR1 and CDR2 from the germline V gene are ENHRY and SYGVKD. The CDR3 DNA is TGTGCCATCAGTGAAATTTCAGGGGGCTTTCAGACCCAGTACTTC. It translates to CAISEISGGFQTQYF.

This clonotype was counted only a few times. This sequence joins TRBV20-1 and TRBJ2-3; TRBD2 aligns across 10 bases. V gave up 7 bases and J gave up 5 bases; unmatched junction bases: 9. CDR1 DFQATT and CDR2 SNEGSKA come from the germline V gene (reference sequence). CDR3 length equals 14 residues. CDR3 DNA sequence: TGCAGTGGGGAAGCGGGAGGGGTCATAGATACGCAGTATTTT. Its protein is CSGEAGGVIDTQYF.

This clonotype was observed at least ten times. J is TRBJ2-2 and V is TRBV12-3 or TRBV12-4; TRBD2 agrees at 11 bases. The V and J ends lost 11 bases and 4 bases, in that order; junction bases with no gene match: 9. The CDR3 runs to 15 residues. The CDR3 here is CAGRLGTSGTGELFF. Here the CDR3 DNA reads TGTGCCGGACGCCTCGGGACTAGCGGCACCGGGGAGCTGTTTTTT.

This clonotype occurred many times. This chain connects TRBV6-5 to TRBJ2-1; possibly TRBD2 for D (5 bases). V gave up 4 bases and J gave up 7 bases, with 20 bases separating them. Germline V gives CDR1 MNHEY, CDR2 SVGAGI. The CDR3 covers 16 residues. CDR3 coding DNA: TGTGCCAGCAGTTCCGGCACAGCGTGGGAGTTGAATGAGCAGTTCTTC. Translated: CASSSGTAWELNEQFF.

This chain connects TRBV12-3 or TRBV12-4 to TRBJ2-7; D is ambiguous. The ends were cut back, 6 bases at V and 0 bases at J, with 15 bases in the middle. This CDR3 is built from 15 residues. The CDR3 bases are TGTGCCAGCAGCCCCCTCAGGATTCCCTCCTACGAGCAGTACTTC. Amino acid sequence: CASSPLRIPSYEQYF.

This clonotype was seen a single time. Germline is not matched at one junction end, which may reflect a read error. This sequence joins TRBV12-3 or TRBV12-4 and TRBJ2-5; D uncertain. CDR3 length: 18 residues. The CDR3 loop reads CACSFFPTGGSEQETQYF. DNA of the CDR3: TGTGCCTGCAGTTTTTTCCCGACCGGCGGTAGTGAGCAAGAGACCCAGTACTTC.

This clonotype showed up many times. This chain links TRBV20-1 with TRBJ2-1; 9 bases align to TRBD2. J was trimmed by 5 bases and V by 5 bases; bases with no gene match: 7. The CDR3 covers 14 residues. Germline V gene sequence: CDR1 DFQATT, CDR2 SNEGSKA (reference sequence). The CDR3: CSAFVAGVNNEQFF. CDR3 DNA: TGCAGTGCTTTTGTAGCGGGAGTGAACAATGAGCAGTTCTTC.

In this sample, this clonotype turned up a few times. The chain recombines TRBV20-1 with TRBJ1-1; the D gene is possibly TRBD1 (5 bases). Per germline, CDR1 DFQATT and CDR2 SNEGSKA (reference sequence). Trimming removed 5 bases at V and 11 bases at J, with 18 bases between. CDR3 size: 12 residues. In DNA, the CDR3 is TGCAGTGCTTCGGAGAGGGGAAAGGGGGCTTTCTTT. It translates to CSASERGKGAFF.

This clonotype has more than one count but fewer than ten. The chain employs TRBV7-9 and TRBJ2-1; 10 nucleotides line up with TRBD2. CDR1 and CDR2 from the germline V gene are SEHNR and FQNEAQ (reference sequence). V gave up 3 bases and J gave up 9 bases; unmatched junction bases: 8. The CDR3 has 15 residues. The CDR3 spells CASSLSGRALVEQFF. CDR3 nucleotides: TGTGCCAGCAGCTTGAGCGGGAGGGCCTTAGTTGAGCAGTTCTTC.

V is TRBV5-1 and J is TRBJ1-2, with D uncertain. The CDR3 length is 15 residues. From germline, CDR1 is SGHRS and CDR2 YFSETQ. V was clipped by 0 bases and J by 4 bases, with 13 bases between them. The CDR3 DNA follows: TGCGCCAGCAGCTTGGGCCAGCTTCAAACCTATGGCTACACCTTC. Translating gives CASSLGQLQTYGYTF.

The gene calls are TRBV7-2 and TRBJ2-3, with D possibly matching TRBD2 (6 bases). CDR3 length: 13 residues. CDR1 SGHTA and CDR2 FQGNSA come from the germline V gene. CDR3 sequence reads: CANSYREPDTQYF. Here the CDR3 DNA reads TGTGCGAATTCCTACCGGGAGCCAGATACGCAGTATTTT.

A few counts support this clonotype. V and J are TRBV18 and TRBJ2-6; the D is unclear. The germline V gene encodes CDR1 KGHSH and CDR2 LQKENI. The V end lost 5 bases, the J end lost 1 base, and 9 bases lay between the germline ends. This CDR3 has 15 amino acids. CDR3 loop: CASSSTTSGANVLTF. In nucleotides, the CDR3 is TGTGCCAGCTCATCGACAACTTCTGGGGCCAACGTCCTGACTTTC.

This clonotype was seen only a few times. The rearrangement joins TRBV4-3 to TRBJ2-2; tentatively, D is TRBD1 (6 bases). The length of the CDR3 is 17 residues. V was clipped by 2 bases and J by 5 bases, with 18 bases between them. In germline, CDR1 is LGHNA, CDR2 YSLEER. The CDR3 is CASSQPPSDTGTGELFF. CDR3 in DNA: TGCGCCAGCAGCCAACCTCCTTCGGACACAGGGACCGGGGAGCTGTTTTTT.

The chain couples TRBV5-6 to TRBJ2-7; 10 positions match TRBD1. This CDR3 has 16 amino acids. Unmatched junction bases numbered 12, after V lost 2 bases and J lost 7 bases. Per germline, CDR1 SGHDT and CDR2 YYEEEE. The CDR3, as DNA: TGTGCCAGCAGCTTACCGGGACAGGGGACAACTCCGGAGCAGTACTTC. Residues: CASSLPGQGTTPEQYF.

Many counts were recorded for this clonotype. The chain links TRBV29-1 to TRBJ2-6; 8 bases align to TRBD1. The CDR3 consists of 16 residues. Trimming cost V 6 bases and J 1 base; bases outside gene matches: 8. Per germline, CDR1 SQVTM and CDR2 ANQGSEA. The CDR3 reads CSVAGTGSSGANVLTF. CDR3 in DNA: TGCAGCGTCGCCGGGACAGGCTCTTCTGGGGCCAACGTCCTGACTTTC.

This clonotype has a count of ten or more. The chain combines TRBV7-6 with TRBJ2-7; a possible D gene is TRBD2 (6 bases). CDR1 is SGHVS, CDR2 FNYEAQ, per germline. Trimming stripped 6 bases from V and 4 bases from J, with 19 bases between. The CDR3 consists of 15 residues. Here the CDR3 reads CASRLKPSAAYEQYF. Here the CDR3 DNA reads TGTGCCAGCAGACTTAAGCCTAGCGCGGCGTACGAGCAGTACTTC.

The chain joins TRBV7-6 to TRBJ1-1; D might be TRBD1 (6 bases). V was clipped by 4 bases and J by 3 bases, with 27 bases between them. This CDR3 region has 19 residues. Germline CDR1 SGHVS, CDR2 FNYEAQ. The CDR3 protein is CASSSRDFIGGMQDTEAFF. CDR3 bases: TGTGCCAGCAGCTCCCGCGATTTTATAGGGGGAATGCAGGACACTGAAGCTTTCTTT.

This chain uses TRBV12-3 or TRBV12-4 with TRBJ2-7; D call uncertain. V shed 5 bases and J shed 7 bases, with 18 bases lying between them. The CDR3 contains 14 residues. The chain's CDR3 is CASSPSPDPREQYF. DNA of the CDR3: TGTGCCAGCAGTCCTTCTCCGGACCCGCGTGAGCAGTACTTC.

This chain links TRBV11-2 with TRBJ2-1, with D perhaps given as TRBD1 or TRBD2 (7 bases each). V was trimmed by 5 bases and J by 4 bases, leaving 18 bases between them. The CDR3 totals 16 residues. The germline gives CDR1 SGHAT, CDR2 FQNNGV. The CDR3 spells CASSPGGQGGYNEQFF. In DNA, the CDR3 is TGTGCCAGCAGCCCCGGGGGGCAGGGGGGATACAATGAGCAGTTCTTC. Drawing the rest from reference TRBV11-2 and TRBJ2-1, the complete variable domain is EAGVAQSPRYKIIEKRQSVAFWCNPISGHATLYWYQQILGQGPKLLIQFQNNGVVDDSQLPKDRFSAERLKGVDSTLKIQPAKLEDSAVYLCASSPGGQGGYNEQFFGPGTRLTVL.

This clonotype came up a few times. J is TRBJ1-1 and V is TRBV6-6, with 9 bases that match TRBD1. The CDR3 covers 13 residues. Trimming cost V 8 bases and J 7 bases; bases outside gene matches: 8. The germline V gene has CDR1 MNHNY and CDR2 SVGAGI (reference sequence). This CDR3 reads CASGETGGGEAFF. Here the CDR3 DNA reads TGTGCCAGCGGGGAGACAGGGGGAGGTGAAGCTTTCTTT.

This clonotype was recorded a few times. V gene TRBV25-1 combines with J gene TRBJ2-6, with D perhaps TRBD1 (6 bases). The CDR3 sequence is 15 residues long. Trimming removed 6 bases from V and 4 bases from J, with 13 bases in between. Germline values: CDR1 MGHDK, CDR2 SYGVNS. The CDR3 region has the DNA TGTGCCAGCAGCGCCCCAGGGGCCGGGGCCAACGTCCTGACTTTC. Protein product: CASSAPGAGANVLTF. Full variable domain (rest looked up from reference TRBV25-1 and TRBJ2-6): EADIYQTPRYLVIGTGKKITLECSQTMGHDKMYWYQQDPGMELHLIHYSYGVNSTEKGDLSSESTVSRIRTEHFPLTLESARPSHTSQYLCASSAPGAGANVLTFGAGSRLTVL.

This clonotype came up many times. The V and J genes are TRBV29-1 and TRBJ2-5; 9 positions agree with TRBD1. The V gene end was trimmed by 4 bases and the J gene end by 4 bases; junction bases not matched to a gene: 7. CDR1 SQVTM and CDR2 ANQGSEA come from the germline V gene. The CDR3 totals 14 residues. The CDR3, as DNA: TGCAGCGTTGTGGGACAGGGTTTCGTAGAGACCCAGTACTTC. Amino acids: CSVVGQGFVETQYF.

This clonotype appeared many times. V gene TRBV5-1 combines with J gene TRBJ2-7; D remains unclear. The germline V gene encodes CDR1 SGHRS and CDR2 YFSETQ. Deletions cut 3 bases from V and 3 bases from J, with 7 bases between. The length of the CDR3 is 12 residues. CDR3 nucleotides: TGCGCCAGCAGCTATCCGGGCTACGAGCAGTACTTC. Amino acids: CASSYPGYEQYF.

V is TRBV27 and J is TRBJ2-1; weak D call: TRBD2 (6 bases). This CDR3 has 15 residues. Per germline, CDR1 MNHEY and CDR2 SMNVEV (reference sequence). Trimming removed 5 bases from V and 4 bases from J, with 15 bases in between. The CDR3 spells CASSDLAPSYNEQFF. The CDR3 DNA follows: TGTGCCAGCAGTGATCTAGCGCCCTCTTACAATGAGCAGTTCTTC.

This clonotype appeared a few times. The chain joins TRBV6-5 to TRBJ2-1, with a possible D match to TRBD1 (5 bases). Deletions cut 0 bases from V and 6 bases from J, with 9 bases between. Germline lookup yields CDR1 MNHEY and CDR2 SVGAGI. The CDR3 loop spans 14 amino acids. The CDR3 loop reads CASSYSRQLNEQFF. CDR3 coding DNA: TGTGCCAGCAGTTACTCGAGACAGCTCAATGAGCAGTTCTTC.

The J gene is TRBJ2-2, the V gene TRBV12-3 or TRBV12-4; D is unresolved. The ends were cut back, 7 bases at V and 7 bases at J, with 7 bases in the middle. This CDR3 contains 11 residues. The CDR3 is CASIVGGELFF. In DNA form, the CDR3 reads TGTGCCAGCATAGTCGGCGGGGAGCTGTTTTTT.

There are a few counts of this clonotype. The gene calls are TRBV20-1 and TRBJ2-3; 8 positions match TRBD2. CDR1 is DFQATT and CDR2 is SNEGSKA in the germline V gene (reference sequence). CDR3 size: 15 residues. Trimming took 0 bases from V and 2 from J; bases not matched to a gene: 4. CDR3 nucleotides: TGCAGTGCTAGAGAGAGACTAGCGAACACAGATACGCAGTATTTT. It codes for CSARERLANTDTQYF.

The table lists this clonotype with a few counts. The chain has TRBV15 and TRBJ1-4; no definite D call. Germline CDR1 is LNHNV and CDR2 is YYDKDF (reference sequence). CDR3 length equals 17 residues. Trimming left V 0 bases short and J 0 bases short, with 11 bases between. The CDR3 DNA reads TGTGCCACCAGCAGAGATATAGCGGGAGCAACTAATGAAAAACTGTTTTTT. It encodes CATSRDIAGATNEKLFF.

The rearrangement uses TRBV7-2 and TRBJ2-3, with TRBD2 matching 10 bases. This CDR3 is 15 amino acids long. Germline CDR1 SGHTA, CDR2 FQGNSA. J gave up 3 bases and V 4 bases, and 4 bases lay outside the gene matches. CDR3 sequence reads: CASSYGLAETDTQYF. CDR3 bases: TGTGCCAGCAGCTACGGACTAGCGGAAACAGATACGCAGTATTTT.

This clonotype appeared a few times. The V and J genes are TRBV7-2 and TRBJ1-1, with a tentative D call TRBD1 (6 bases). The V end lost 2 bases, the J end lost 7 bases, and 11 bases lay between the germline ends. CDR3 length equals 13 residues. Per the germline V gene, CDR1 is SGHTA and CDR2 is FQGNSA. The CDR3 DNA is TGTGCCAGCAGCTTAAGGGGGTGGTATGAAGCTTTCTTT. Translation gives CASSLRGWYEAFF. The variable domain in full, completed from reference TRBV7-2 and TRBJ1-1, reads GAGVSQSPSNKVTEKGKDVELRCDPISGHTALYWYRQSLGQGLEFLIYFQGNSAPDKSGLPSDRFSAERTGGSVSTLTIQRTQQEDSAVYLCASSLRGWYEAFFGQGTRLTVV.